This T cell receptor (beta chain) was recovered during a study of regulatory T cells in long-lasting Graves disease. For TCR beta, libraries came from iRepertoire HTBI primers and Arm-PCR of CDR3 regions. TCRdb reprocessed the multiplex PCR reads via MiXCR and lists one record per CDR3 protein. The sample has 400,000 to 500,000 distinct CDR3 sequences, around 15% seen once. In its sample, this clonotype was seen many times. The time point: newly diagnosed GD, antithyroid drugs for less than 3 months. RNA isolated from PBMCs was used to make the TCR library. With EDTA tubes as the receptacles, about 9.2 milliliters of peripheral blood were drawn. These data also formed part of another study, on T cells in Graves' hyperthyroidism and ophthalmopathy. That report adds: The model predicted ophthalmopathy a median roughly six months before onset.

This TCR was sampled from a woman between 50 and 59 years old with Graves disease. Sample: peripheral blood mononuclear cells (PBMCs), taken at new diagnosis, from a patient treated with antithyroid drugs.

The CDR3 spells CASSLKFGEQFF. In DNA form, the CDR3 reads TGTGCCAGCAGCTTAAAGTTTGGTGAGCAGTTCTTC. The chain couples TRBV11-1 to TRBJ2-1, with D hard to call. V gave up 2 bases and J gave up 9 bases, with 8 bases separating them. Germline CDR1 is SGHAT and CDR2 is FQDESV (reference sequence). There are 12 residues in the CDR3.